A selection of T cell receptor beta chains follows, all from one sample in a study of T cells expressing NK-cell markers. For each CDR3 protein, TCRdb gives one entry from its re-call of the 5' RACE reads, without DNA. This sample contains around 470,000 distinct CDR3 sequences. Sequenced input: blood T cells: a sorted CD56 or NKG2C T cell subset, CD4+ or CD8+ T cells, or bulk PBMC T cells (not recorded which). These receptors originate from a woman aged 45-59 years in good health. CDR3s include the opening cysteine and the closing phenylalanine or tryptophan.

j_call,cdr3_length,v_call,cdr3_aa
TRBJ2-7,13,TRBV4-2,CASSQDRAYEQYF
TRBJ2-4,17,TRBV6-6,CASSYTETGLAKNIQYF
TRBJ1-6,14,TRBV12-3/TRBV12-4,CASRRTANNSPLHF
TRBJ2-5,15,TRBV7-2,CASSLAWRGTKTQYF
TRBJ2-6,15,TRBV24-1,CATSGEGSGANVLTF
TRBJ2-3,16,TRBV6-6,CASRPGRIAGFDTQYF
TRBJ2-1,16,TRBV5-1,CASTPRSGRGDNEQFF
TRBJ1-1,14,TRBV12-3/TRBV12-4,CAGARGPGSTEAFF
TRBJ2-3,14,TRBV12-3/TRBV12-4,CASSPGQPTDTQYF
TRBJ1-2,16,TRBV5-1,CASSLDAGTGNYGYTF
TRBJ2-7,14,TRBV5-1,CASSLTGTVPEQYF
TRBJ2-1,15,TRBV29-1,CSVVLTGGPYNEQFF
TRBJ2-1,17,TRBV13,CASSLLDRKGFWNEQFF
TRBJ1-5,12,TRBV29-1,CSVRTGDQPQHF
TRBJ1-1,15,TRBV20-1,CSARGGGDRATEAFF
TRBJ2-3,11,TRBV20-1,CSPEDTDTQYF
TRBJ2-3,16,TRBV4-1,CASSQDSPVLTDTQYF
TRBJ1-1,13,TRBV25-1,CASKGTGGTEAFF
TRBJ2-2,13,TRBV7-3,CASSRGLAGELFF
TRBJ2-4,16,TRBV7-9,CASSLSFAGTKNIQYF
TRBJ1-1,16,TRBV7-9,CASRSNRGPLNTEAFF
TRBJ2-2,14,TRBV7-7,CASSPQGPPGELFF
TRBJ2-1,20,TRBV12-3/TRBV12-4,CASSIIMALGLADYYNEQFF
TRBJ2-4,17,TRBV5-1,CAKGPGQGAQAKNIQYF
TRBJ2-7,20,TRBV7-3,CASSSDTFVREGLAPYEQYF